Given below is one TCR beta chain in context. The table came from immunoSEQ multiplex PCR; TCRdb's copy has only in-frame clones and leaves some out. Of 49,000 or so clones in the sample, roughly 74% were seen once. The sample comes from a study of T cell clones after liver transplantation. Looking at the study overall: Three of the eight recipients were HCV-positive; the rest had non-autoimmune, non-viral transplant indications.

The CDR3 length is 12 residues. Germline lookup yields CDR1 SQVTM and CDR2 ANQGSEA. V gave up 4 bases and J gave up 2 bases, with 9 bases separating them. The receptor was derived from a human patient who received a liver transplant. Some T cells may be the graft donor's. The chain employs TRBV29-1 and TRBJ2-7; D unclear. The source was CD4+ T cells from blood, collected around 4.5 years after liver transplant. Here the CDR3 reads CSVGTLAYEQYF. The DNA of the CDR3 is TGCAGCGTTGGGACGCTGGCCTACGAGCAGTACTTC.